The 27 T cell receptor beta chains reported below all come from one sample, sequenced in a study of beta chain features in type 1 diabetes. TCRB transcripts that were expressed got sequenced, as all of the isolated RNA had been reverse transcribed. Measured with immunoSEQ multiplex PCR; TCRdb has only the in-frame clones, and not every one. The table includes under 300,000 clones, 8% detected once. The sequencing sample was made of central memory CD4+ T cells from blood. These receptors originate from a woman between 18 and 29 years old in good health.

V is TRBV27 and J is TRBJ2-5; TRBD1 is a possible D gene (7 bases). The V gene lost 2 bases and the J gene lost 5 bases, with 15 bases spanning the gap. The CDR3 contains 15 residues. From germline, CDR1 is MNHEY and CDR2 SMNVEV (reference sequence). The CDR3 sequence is CASSLGGGAGETQYF. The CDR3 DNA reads TGTGCCAGCAGTTTAGGAGGGGGCGCGGGGGAGACCCAGTACTTC.

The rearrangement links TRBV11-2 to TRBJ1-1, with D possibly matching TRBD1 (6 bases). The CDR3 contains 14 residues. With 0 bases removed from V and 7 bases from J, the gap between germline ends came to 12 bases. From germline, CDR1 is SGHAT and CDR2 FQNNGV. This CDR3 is CASSLDRQAGEAFF. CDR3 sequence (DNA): TGTGCCAGCAGCTTAGATCGACAGGCCGGTGAAGCTTTCTTT.

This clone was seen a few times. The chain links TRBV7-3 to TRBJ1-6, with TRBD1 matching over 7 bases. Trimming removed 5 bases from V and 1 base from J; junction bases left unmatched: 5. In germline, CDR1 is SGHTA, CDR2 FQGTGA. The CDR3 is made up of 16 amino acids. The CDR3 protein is CASSDRVGSYNSPLHF. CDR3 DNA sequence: TGTGCCAGCAGCGACAGGGTGGGGTCCTATAATTCACCCCTCCACTTT. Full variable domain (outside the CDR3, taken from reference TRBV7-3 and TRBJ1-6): GAGVSQTPSNKVTEKGKYVELRCDPISGHTALYWYRQSLGQGPEFLIYFQGTGAADDSGLPNDRFFAVRPEGSVSTLKIQRTERGDSAVYLCASSDRVGSYNSPLHFGNGTRLTVT.

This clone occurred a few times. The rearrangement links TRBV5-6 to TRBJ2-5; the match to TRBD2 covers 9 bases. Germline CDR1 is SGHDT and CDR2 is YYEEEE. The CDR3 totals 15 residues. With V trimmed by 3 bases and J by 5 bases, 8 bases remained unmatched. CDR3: CASSWGLARVETQYF. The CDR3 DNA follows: TGTGCCAGCAGCTGGGGACTAGCTCGGGTGGAGACCCAGTACTTC. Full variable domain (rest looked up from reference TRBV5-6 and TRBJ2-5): DAGVTQSPTHLIKTRGQQVTLRCSPKSGHDTVSWYQQALGQGPQFIFQYYEEEERQRGNFPDRFSGHQFPNYSSELNVNALLLGDSALYLCASSWGLARVETQYFGPGTRLLVL.

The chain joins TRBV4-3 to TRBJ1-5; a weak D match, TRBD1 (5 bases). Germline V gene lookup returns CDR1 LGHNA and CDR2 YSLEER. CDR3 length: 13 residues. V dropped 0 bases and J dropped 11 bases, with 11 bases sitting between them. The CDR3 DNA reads TGCGCCAGCAGCCAAGACCGAGGGGTGTCCCAGCATTTT. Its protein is CASSQDRGVSQHF.

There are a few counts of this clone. DNA for the CDR3: TGTGCCAGCTCAATATCCGGGGCCAACGTCCTGACTTTC. Its protein is CASSISGANVLTF. The chain carries TRBV18 and TRBJ2-6; no clear D gene. CDR1 KGHSH and CDR2 LQKENI come from the germline V gene. V shed 5 bases and J shed 4 bases, with 6 bases lying between them. The CDR3 has 13 amino acids.

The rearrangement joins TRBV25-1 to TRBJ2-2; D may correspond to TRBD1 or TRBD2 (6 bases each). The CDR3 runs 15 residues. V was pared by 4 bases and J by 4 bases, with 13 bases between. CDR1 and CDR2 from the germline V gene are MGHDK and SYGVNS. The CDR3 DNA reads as TGTGCCAGCAGTGGGAGGGGGACGGCCACCGGGGAGCTGTTTTTT. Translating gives CASSGRGTATGELFF.

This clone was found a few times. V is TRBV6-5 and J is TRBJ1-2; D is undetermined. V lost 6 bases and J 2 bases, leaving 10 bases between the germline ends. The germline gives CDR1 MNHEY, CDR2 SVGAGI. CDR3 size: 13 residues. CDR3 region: CASRPTSNYGYTF. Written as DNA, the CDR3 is TGTGCCAGCAGGCCGACTTCGAACTATGGCTACACCTTC.

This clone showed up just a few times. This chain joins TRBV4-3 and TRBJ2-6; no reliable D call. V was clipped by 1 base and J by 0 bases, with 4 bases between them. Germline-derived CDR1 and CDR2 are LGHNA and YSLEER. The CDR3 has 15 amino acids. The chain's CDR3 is CASSQAFSGANVLTF. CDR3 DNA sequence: TGCGCCAGCAGCCAAGCCTTCTCTGGGGCCAACGTCCTGACTTTC.

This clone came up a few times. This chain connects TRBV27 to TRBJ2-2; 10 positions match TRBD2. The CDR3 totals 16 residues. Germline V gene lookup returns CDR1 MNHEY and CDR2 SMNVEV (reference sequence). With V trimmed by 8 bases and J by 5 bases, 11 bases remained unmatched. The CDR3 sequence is CASLTRTSGKTGELFF. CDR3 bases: TGTGCCAGCCTCACGAGGACTAGCGGCAAAACCGGGGAGCTGTTTTTT.

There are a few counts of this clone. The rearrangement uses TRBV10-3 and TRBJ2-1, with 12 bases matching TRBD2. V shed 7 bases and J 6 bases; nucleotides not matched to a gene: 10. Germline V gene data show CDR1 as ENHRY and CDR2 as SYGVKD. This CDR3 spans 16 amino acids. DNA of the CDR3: TGTGCCATCATTACTAGCGGGGGGTGGCCGGGCAATGAGCAGTTCTTC. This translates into CAIITSGGWPGNEQFF.

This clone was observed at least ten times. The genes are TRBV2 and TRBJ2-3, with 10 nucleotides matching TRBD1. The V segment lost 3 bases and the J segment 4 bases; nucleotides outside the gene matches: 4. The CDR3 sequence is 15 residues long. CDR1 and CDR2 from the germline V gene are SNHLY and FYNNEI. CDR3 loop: CASSEFGTGADTQYF. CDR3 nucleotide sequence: TGTGCCAGCAGTGAGTTCGGGACAGGGGCAGATACGCAGTATTTT.

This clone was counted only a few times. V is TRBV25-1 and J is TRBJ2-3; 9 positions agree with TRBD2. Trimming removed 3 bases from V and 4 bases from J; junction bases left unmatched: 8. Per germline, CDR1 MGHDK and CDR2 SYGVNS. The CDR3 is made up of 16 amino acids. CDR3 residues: CASSETPSGVADTQYF. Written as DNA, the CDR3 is TGTGCCAGCAGTGAGACCCCTAGCGGGGTGGCAGATACGCAGTATTTT.

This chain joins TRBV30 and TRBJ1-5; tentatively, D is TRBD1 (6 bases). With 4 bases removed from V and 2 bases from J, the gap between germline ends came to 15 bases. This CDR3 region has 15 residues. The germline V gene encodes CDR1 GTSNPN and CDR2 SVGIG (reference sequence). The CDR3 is CAWKKQGIGNQPQHF. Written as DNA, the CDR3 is TGTGCCTGGAAGAAACAGGGTATTGGCAATCAGCCCCAGCATTTT. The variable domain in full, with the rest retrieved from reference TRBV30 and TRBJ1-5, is SQTIHQWPATLVQPVGSPLSLECTVEGTSNPNLYWYRQAAGRGLQLLFYSVGIGQISSEVPQNLSASRPQDRQFILSSKKLLLSDSGFYLCAWKKQGIGNQPQHFGDGTRLSIL.

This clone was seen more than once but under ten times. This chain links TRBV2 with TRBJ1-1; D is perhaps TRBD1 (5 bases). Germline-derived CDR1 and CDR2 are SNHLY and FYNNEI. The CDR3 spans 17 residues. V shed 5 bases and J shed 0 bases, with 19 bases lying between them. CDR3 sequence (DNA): TGTGCCAGCAGTTCTACAGGACCTTCGGACATGAACACTGAAGCTTTCTTT. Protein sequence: CASSSTGPSDMNTEAFF.

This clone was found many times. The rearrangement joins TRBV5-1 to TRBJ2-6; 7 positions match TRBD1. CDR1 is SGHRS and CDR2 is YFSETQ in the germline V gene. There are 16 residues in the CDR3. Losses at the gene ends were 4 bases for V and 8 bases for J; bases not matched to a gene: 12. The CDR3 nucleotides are TGCGCCAGCAGCGTAGACACCGACAGGGTGACCAACGTCCTGACTTTC. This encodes CASSVDTDRVTNVLTF.

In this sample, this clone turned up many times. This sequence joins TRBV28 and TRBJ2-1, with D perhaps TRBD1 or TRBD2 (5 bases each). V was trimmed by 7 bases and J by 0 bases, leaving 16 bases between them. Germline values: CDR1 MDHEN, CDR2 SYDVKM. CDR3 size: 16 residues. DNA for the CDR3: TGTGCCAGCAACATCGGGACCGCTAGCTCCTACAATGAGCAGTTCTTC. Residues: CASNIGTASSYNEQFF. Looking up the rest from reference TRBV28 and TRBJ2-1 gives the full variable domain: DVKVTQSSRYLVKRTGEKVFLECVQDMDHENMFWYRQDPGLGLRLIYFSYDVKMKEKGDIPEGYSVSREKKERFSLILESASTNQTSMYLCASNIGTASSYNEQFFGPGTRLTVL.

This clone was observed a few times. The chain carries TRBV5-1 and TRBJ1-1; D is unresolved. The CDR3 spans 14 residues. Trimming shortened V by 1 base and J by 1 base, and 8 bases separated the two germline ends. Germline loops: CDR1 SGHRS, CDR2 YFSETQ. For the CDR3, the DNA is TGCGCCAGCAGCTTGTTCAACGGGAACACTGAAGCTTTCTTT. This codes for CASSLFNGNTEAFF.

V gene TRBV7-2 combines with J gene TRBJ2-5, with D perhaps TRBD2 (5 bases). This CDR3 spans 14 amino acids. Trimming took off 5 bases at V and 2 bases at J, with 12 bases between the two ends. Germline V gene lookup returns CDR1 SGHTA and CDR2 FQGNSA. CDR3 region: CASSTPTGQETQYF. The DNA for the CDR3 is TGTGCCAGCAGCACACCCACGGGACAAGAGACCCAGTACTTC.

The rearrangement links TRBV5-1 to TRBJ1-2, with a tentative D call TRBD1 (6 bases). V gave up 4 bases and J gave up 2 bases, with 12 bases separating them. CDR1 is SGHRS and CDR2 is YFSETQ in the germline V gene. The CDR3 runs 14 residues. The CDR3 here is CASSIQQGNYGYTF. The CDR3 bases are TGCGCCAGCAGCATTCAACAGGGAAACTATGGCTACACCTTC.

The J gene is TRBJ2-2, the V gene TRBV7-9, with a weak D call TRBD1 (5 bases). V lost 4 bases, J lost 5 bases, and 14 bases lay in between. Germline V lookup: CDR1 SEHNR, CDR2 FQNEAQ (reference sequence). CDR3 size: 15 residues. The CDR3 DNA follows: TGTGCCAGCAGCTCCCGCAGGGTAGATACCGGGGAGCTGTTTTTT. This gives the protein CASSSRRVDTGELFF. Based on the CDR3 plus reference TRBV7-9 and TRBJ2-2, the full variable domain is DTGVSQNPRHKITKRGQNVTFRCDPISEHNRLYWYRQTLGQGPEFLTYFQNEAQLEKSRLLSDRFSAERPKGSFSTLEIQRTEQGDSAMYLCASSSRRVDTGELFFGEGSRLTVL.

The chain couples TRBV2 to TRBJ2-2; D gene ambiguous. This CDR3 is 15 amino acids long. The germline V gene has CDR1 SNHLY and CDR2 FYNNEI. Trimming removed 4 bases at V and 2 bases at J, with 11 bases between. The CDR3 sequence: CASSAAYANTGELFF. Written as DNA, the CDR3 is TGTGCCAGCAGTGCCGCGTATGCCAACACCGGGGAGCTGTTTTTT.

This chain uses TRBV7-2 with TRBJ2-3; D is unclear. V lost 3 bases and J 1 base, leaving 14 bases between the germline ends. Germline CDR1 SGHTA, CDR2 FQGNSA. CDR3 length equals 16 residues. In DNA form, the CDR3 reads TGTGCCAGCAGCTTGGTTGCTCGGCCCGGCACAGATACGCAGTATTTT. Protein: CASSLVARPGTDTQYF.

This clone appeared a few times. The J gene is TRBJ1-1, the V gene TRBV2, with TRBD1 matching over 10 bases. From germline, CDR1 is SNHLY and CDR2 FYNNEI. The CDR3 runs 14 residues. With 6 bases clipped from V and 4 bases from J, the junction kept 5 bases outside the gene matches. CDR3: CASRRQGAITEAFF. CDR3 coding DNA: TGTGCCAGCAGACGACAGGGGGCGATCACTGAAGCTTTCTTT.

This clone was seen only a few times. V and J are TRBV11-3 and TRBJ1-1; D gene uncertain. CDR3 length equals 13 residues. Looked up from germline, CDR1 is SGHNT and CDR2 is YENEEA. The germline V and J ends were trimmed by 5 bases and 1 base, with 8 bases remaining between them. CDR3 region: CASSRRENTEAFF. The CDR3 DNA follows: TGTGCCAGCAGCCGACGGGAGAACACTGAAGCTTTCTTT.

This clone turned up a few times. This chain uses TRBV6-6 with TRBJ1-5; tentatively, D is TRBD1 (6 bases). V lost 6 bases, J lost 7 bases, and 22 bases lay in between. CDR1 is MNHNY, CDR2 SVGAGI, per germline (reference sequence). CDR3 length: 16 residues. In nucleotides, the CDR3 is TGTGCCAGCAGAGTTACACAGGGCGGCGGGGGCCAGCCCCAGCATTTT. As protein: CASRVTQGGGGQPQHF.

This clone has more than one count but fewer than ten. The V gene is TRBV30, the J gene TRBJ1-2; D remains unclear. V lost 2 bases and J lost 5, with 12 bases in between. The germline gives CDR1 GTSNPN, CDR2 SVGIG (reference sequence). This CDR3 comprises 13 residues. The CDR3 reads CAWSWGNAYGYTF. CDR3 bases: TGTGCCTGGAGTTGGGGAAACGCATATGGCTACACCTTC.